Listed below are T cell receptor beta chains from one sample, sequenced in a study of cytomegalovirus exposure and HLA in healthy donors. TCRdb's table, derived via immunoSEQ multiplex PCR, lists solely in-frame clones and lacks some. The sample has fewer than 75,000 clones; about four fifths are singletons. Sequences were obtained from PBMCs. These receptors were collected from a woman in her twenties or thirties in good health and CMV-seronegative. Each CDR3 is given with its conserved first and last residue.

j_gene: TRBJ2-1; v_gene: TRBV30; CDR3aa: CAWSVHPGRNEQFF
j_gene: TRBJ1-2; v_gene: TRBV28; CDR3aa: CASSSTLPVYGYTF
j_gene: TRBJ2-3; v_gene: TRBV29-1; CDR3aa: CSGDRDTDTQYF
j_gene: TRBJ1-1; v_gene: TRBV7-2; CDR3aa: CASSLTGGARGTEAFF
j_gene: TRBJ2-1; v_gene: TRBV28; CDR3aa: CASSTLLNPSGGASYNEQFF
j_gene: TRBJ1-1; v_gene: TRBV6-5; CDR3aa: CASSIVGARYTEAFF
j_gene: TRBJ1-5; v_gene: TRBV5-6; CDR3aa: CASSLGGVGYTMEPQHF
j_gene: TRBJ1-2; v_gene: TRBV28; CDR3aa: CASRIPLVGGGYTF
j_gene: TRBJ1-6; v_gene: TRBV30; CDR3aa: CAWSYRTNSPLHF
j_gene: TRBJ1-5; v_gene: TRBV15; CDR3aa: CATSRDRGNQPQHF
j_gene: TRBJ2-7; v_gene: TRBV2; CDR3aa: CASNPRQDYEQYF
j_gene: TRBJ2-5; v_gene: TRBV7-9; CDR3aa: CASSSPSTGVQETQYF
j_gene: TRBJ2-2; v_gene: TRBV7-7; CDR3aa: CASSLTGMSGELFF
j_gene: TRBJ1-5; v_gene: TRBV19; CDR3aa: CASSIPPERQPQHF
j_gene: TRBJ1-2; v_gene: TRBV6-6; CDR3aa: CASSPPGTGGNYGYTF
j_gene: TRBJ2-3; v_gene: TRBV6-5; CDR3aa: CASVAATTDTQYF
j_gene: TRBJ2-7; v_gene: TRBV5-1; CDR3aa: CASSLARTYEQYF
j_gene: TRBJ2-2; v_gene: TRBV9; CDR3aa: CASSVGGEGSGGTGELFF
j_gene: TRBJ2-7; v_gene: TRBV29-1; CDR3aa: CSVGEGVSYEQYF
j_gene: TRBJ2-7; v_gene: TRBV30; CDR3aa: CAWSPRRVGEQYF